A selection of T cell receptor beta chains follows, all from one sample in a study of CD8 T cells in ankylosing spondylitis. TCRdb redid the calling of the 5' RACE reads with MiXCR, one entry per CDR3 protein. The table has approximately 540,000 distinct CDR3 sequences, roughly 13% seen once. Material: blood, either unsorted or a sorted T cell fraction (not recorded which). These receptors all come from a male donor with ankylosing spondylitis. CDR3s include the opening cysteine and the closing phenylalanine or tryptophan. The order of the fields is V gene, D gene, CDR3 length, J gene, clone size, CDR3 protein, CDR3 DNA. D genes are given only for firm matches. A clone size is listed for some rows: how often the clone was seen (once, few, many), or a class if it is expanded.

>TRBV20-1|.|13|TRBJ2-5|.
CSAELVREETQYF
TGCAGTGCCGAATTAGTTAGAGAAGAGACCCAGTACTTC
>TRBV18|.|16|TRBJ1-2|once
CASSPNPPGANYGYTF
TGTGCCAGCTCACCAAATCCCCCAGGAGCTAACTATGGCTACACCTTC
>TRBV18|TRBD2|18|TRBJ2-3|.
CASSPRTSGSGSTDTQYF
TGTGCCAGCTCACCACGGACTAGCGGGAGCGGTAGCACAGATACGCAGTATTTT
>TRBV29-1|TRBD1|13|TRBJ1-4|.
CSVERQGDEKLFF
TGCAGCGTCGAGAGACAGGGGGATGAAAAACTGTTTTTT
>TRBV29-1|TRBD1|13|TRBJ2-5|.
CSAGTGGWETQYF
TGCAGCGCCGGGACAGGGGGCTGGGAGACCCAGTACTTC
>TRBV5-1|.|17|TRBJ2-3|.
CASSLLPTQGATDTQYF
TGCGCCAGCAGCTTGTTACCCACCCAGGGCGCGACAGATACGCAGTATTTT
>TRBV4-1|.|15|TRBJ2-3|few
CASSQEDSPTDTQYF
TGCGCCAGCAGCCAAGAAGACAGTCCCACAGATACGCAGTATTTT
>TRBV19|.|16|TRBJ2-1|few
CASIAIRDGPYNEQFF
TGTGCCAGTATCGCCATCCGGGACGGACCCTACAATGAGCAGTTCTTC
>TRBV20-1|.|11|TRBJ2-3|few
CSASQADTQYF
TGCAGTGCTTCACAAGCAGATACGCAGTATTTT
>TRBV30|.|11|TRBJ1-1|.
CAWNRNTEAFF
TGTGCCTGGAATAGGAACACTGAAGCTTTCTTT
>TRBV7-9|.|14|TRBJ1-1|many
CASSLLGLETEAFF
TGTGCCAGCAGCTTATTGGGGTTGGAGACTGAAGCTTTCTTT
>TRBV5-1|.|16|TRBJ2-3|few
CASSLGNGGTTDTQYF
TGCGCCAGCAGCTTGGGGAACGGAGGAACCACAGATACGCAGTATTTT
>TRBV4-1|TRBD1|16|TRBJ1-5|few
CASSQQTGRGDQPQHF
TGCGCCAGCAGCCAGCAGACAGGGAGGGGGGATCAGCCCCAGCATTTT
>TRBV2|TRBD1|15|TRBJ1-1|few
CASSQWDRENTEAFF
TGTGCCAGCAGTCAATGGGACAGAGAGAACACTGAAGCTTTCTTT
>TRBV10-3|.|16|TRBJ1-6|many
CATRQELGSYNSPLHF
TGTGCCACCCGACAGGAACTAGGGTCCTATAATTCACCCCTCCACTTT
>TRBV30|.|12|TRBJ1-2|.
CAWSEANYGYTF
TGTGCCTGGAGTGAAGCTAACTATGGCTACACCTTC
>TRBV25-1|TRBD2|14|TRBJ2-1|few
CATRGLAGLNEQFF
TGTGCCACCAGGGGACTAGCGGGACTCAATGAGCAGTTCTTC
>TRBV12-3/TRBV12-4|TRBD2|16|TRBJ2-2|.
CASSSTLAGAGGELFF
TGTGCCAGCAGTTCCACGTTAGCGGGAGCCGGCGGGGAGCTGTTTTTT
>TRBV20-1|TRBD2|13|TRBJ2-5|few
CSASDGGQETQYF
TGCAGTGCCTCAGACGGGGGGCAAGAGACCCAGTACTTC
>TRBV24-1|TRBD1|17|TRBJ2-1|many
CATSDETEGQGLNEQFF
TGTGCCACCAGTGATGAAACAGAGGGACAGGGTTTAAATGAGCAGTTCTTC
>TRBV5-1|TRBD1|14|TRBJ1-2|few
CASSPTGTSYGYTF
TGCGCCAGCAGCCCGACAGGGACTTCCTATGGCTACACCTTC
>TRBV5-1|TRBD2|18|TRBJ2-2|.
CASSLPLASGTNTGELFF
TGCGCCAGCAGCTTACCTTTGGCTAGCGGAACGAACACCGGGGAGCTGTTTTTT
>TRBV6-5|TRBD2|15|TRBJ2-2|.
CASSYAGGLPGELFF
TGTGCCAGCAGTTACGCGGGAGGGCTCCCCGGGGAGCTGTTTTTT
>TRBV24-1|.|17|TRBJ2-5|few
CATSDSGPQGSQETQYF
TGTGCCACCAGTGATTCTGGACCCCAAGGGAGCCAAGAGACCCAGTACTTC